The entry that follows covers one T cell receptor beta chain sequence. As yet, its antigen is unknown. Germline-derived CDR1 and CDR2 are SGDLS and YYNGEE. The CDR3 spans 17 residues. With 4 bases removed from V and 9 bases from J, the gap between germline ends came to 26 bases. The sample belongs to a study of T cell repertoires in ileal Crohn's disease. On the study more broadly: Thiopurines (fewer than 12) or anti-TNF agents (roughly 17) were given postoperatively to about half.

Each sample's TCRB immunosequencing used about 500 nanograms of biopsy DNA. Here immunoSEQ multiplex PCR was the method, and the copy in TCRdb shows in-frame clones only, minus some. The data hold 7,000 to 8,500 clones, with roughly 84% observed a single time. Study-wide findings and caveats: Sorted CD8 T cells held more high-frequency clones than CD4.

Adults with ileal or ileocolonic Crohn's disease and an indication for resection were eligible. The clonotype was recovered from an adult with Crohn's disease. The gene calls are TRBV9 and TRBJ2-1, with D tentatively TRBD2 (6 bases). Sequencing was performed on ileal tissue. CDR3 bases: TGTGCCAGCAGCCTTGCCACTTCTAGCGCCCTCCCGGGTGAGCAGTTCTTC. Protein product: CASSLATSSALPGEQFF.